The 9 T cell receptor beta chains given below trace back to one sample, sequenced in a study of tumor-infiltrating lymphocytes in primary liver carcinoma. With around 520 ng total RNA as template and a constant-region primer, TCR beta cDNA was made. Each TCR beta library was derived from three nested multiplex PCR rounds that employed slightly modified ARM-PCR. Amplification in the first two PCR rounds was performed using TRBV1-TRBV30 forward primers and a C-beta reverse primer for approximately 10 cycles each. TCRdb reprocessed the multiplex PCR reads via MiXCR and lists one record per CDR3 protein. This table has about 330,000 distinct CDR3 sequences, approximately 65% appearing once. Blood RNA originated from unsorted whole blood, with germline DNA additionally extracted. The sample consisted of peripheral blood. These receptors all stem from a man aged 40-55 years with primary liver carcinoma and hepatitis B virus infection.

This chain uses TRBV10-3 with TRBJ2-1; 9 positions agree with TRBD1. The V gene end was trimmed by 8 bases and the J gene end by 5 bases; junction bases not matched to a gene: 16. This CDR3 has 17 amino acids. Germline loops: CDR1 ENHRY, CDR2 SYGVKD. CDR3 in amino acids: CAISTQGAPSLHNEQFF. DNA for the CDR3: TGTGCCATCTCAACACAGGGGGCTCCTTCACTTCACAATGAGCAGTTCTTC.

The chain has TRBV4-2 and TRBJ2-3, with D tentatively TRBD1 (6 bases). V was pared by 0 bases and J by 6 bases, with 19 bases between. The CDR3 covers 17 residues. Germline V gene sequence: CDR1 LGHNA, CDR2 YNFKEQ. CDR3 sequence (DNA): TGTGCCAGCAGCCAAGATAACCCCCTTCAGGGGTCGGATACGCAGTATTTT. Protein: CASSQDNPLQGSDTQYF.

At least ten counts were recorded for this clonotype. The V gene is TRBV4-1, the J gene TRBJ1-4; no reliable D call. Germline V CDR1 and CDR2: MGHRA, YSYEKL. The CDR3 extends over 19 amino acids. Trimming removed 4 bases at V and 2 bases at J, with 23 bases between. The CDR3 DNA sequence: TGCGCCAGCAGCCCTCATCTCTCGGTCCGGCTCCCGACTAATGAAAAACTGTTTTTT. The encoded protein is CASSPHLSVRLPTNEKLFF.

As concerns this clonotype: A junction end diverges from the germline sequence, so it may reflect a read error. The rearrangement joins TRBV5-5 to TRBJ2-1, with D possibly being TRBD2 (5 bases). The CDR3 runs 18 residues. CDR1 SGHKS and CDR2 YYEKEE come from the germline V gene (reference sequence). The CDR3 is CAISAASGWARWGNEQFF. Here the CDR3 DNA reads TGTGCCATCAGCGCGGCCTCGGGGTGGGCGCGGTGGGGTAATGAGCAGTTCTTC.

The table lists this clonotype with a few counts. This chain uses TRBV12-3 or TRBV12-4 with TRBJ1-2; 9 positions agree with TRBD1. The V segment lost 6 bases and the J segment 3 bases; nucleotides outside the gene matches: 11. CDR3 length equals 16 residues. CDR3 nucleotides: TGTGCCAGCAGCACAATCACAGGGGGCGCGGACTATGGCTACACCTTC. Translating gives CASSTITGGADYGYTF.

In regard to this clonotype: This clone may be a read error of a much larger clone one base away. V and J are TRBV14 and TRBJ2-1, with D unresolved. The CDR3 has 13 amino acids. CDR1 and CDR2 (germline): SGHDN, FVKESK. CDR3 nucleotide sequence: TGTGCCAGCAGCCAAGGTGCCTACGATGAGCAGTTCTTC. It codes for CASSQGAYDEQFF.

The CDR3 coding sequence is TGTGCCAGCAGCCACCTGGGTACGAACACTGAAGCTTTCTTT. As protein: CASSHLGTNTEAFF. The V call is TRBV4-2, the J call TRBJ1-1; unclear D gene. V lost 3 bases and J 1 base, leaving 9 bases between the germline ends. The CDR3 contains 14 residues. Germline V gene lookup returns CDR1 LGHNA and CDR2 YNFKEQ.

This clonotype came up many times. This sequence joins TRBV11-3 and TRBJ2-3, with D unclear. The germline V gene has CDR1 SGHNT and CDR2 YENEEA. V was cut by 5 bases and J by 0 bases, with 9 bases left in between. CDR3 length equals 14 residues. The CDR3 bases are TGTGCCAGCAGCAAGCCTGAGAGCACAGATACGCAGTATTTT. Protein product: CASSKPESTDTQYF.

This clonotype was observed at least ten times. This sequence joins TRBV6-1 and TRBJ2-1; D is unclear. CDR1 is MNHNS, CDR2 SASEGT, per germline. The germline V and J ends were trimmed by 1 base and 7 bases, with 11 bases remaining between them. The CDR3 has 14 residues. CDR3 nucleotides: TGTGCCAGCAGTGAAGGGGAACTTTGGAATGAGCAGTTCTTC. It is translated as CASSEGELWNEQFF.